This T cell receptor beta chain was recovered during a study of blood T cell repertoires in COVID-19. At the level of the study: PBMCs, B-cell-depleted T cells, or T cells were the source of the cDNA or gDNA that made up the material.

Trimming took 3 bases from V and 2 from J, leaving 7 bases between them. The CDR3 has 13 residues. TCRdb's table, derived via immunoSEQ multiplex PCR, lists solely in-frame clones and lacks some. The sample consists of fewer than 75,000 clones, about 88% of them appearing once. The source of this sequence is a man between 70 and 80 years old with acute or convalescent COVID-19. What was sequenced was peripheral blood. The chain has TRBV12-3 or TRBV12-4 and TRBJ2-5, with D possibly matching TRBD1 (6 bases). CDR3 region: CASSLGTQETQYF. The CDR3 nucleotides read TGTGCCAGCAGTTTGGGGACACAAGAGACCCAGTACTTC.